Listed below are T cell receptor beta chains from one sample, sequenced in a study of beta chain features in type 1 diabetes. Clones were sequenced by immunoSEQ multiplex PCR, and TCRdb holds only the in-frame ones, with some missing. The sample contains 150,000 to 190,000 clones, 10% of which appear only once. Sequencing was carried out using central memory CD4+ T cells from blood. These receptors came from a young man with type 1 diabetes. CDR3s include the opening cysteine and the closing phenylalanine or tryptophan. The D gene is left open where the match is weak. Some rows have no size entry. The others give once, few or many, or a class for an expanded clone.

cdr3_aa,cdr3_nt,d_call,v_call,clone_size,j_call
CAWSVGGARGETQYF,TGTGCCTGGAGTGTAGGGGGGGCGCGGGGAGAGACCCAGTACTTC,-,TRBV30,-,TRBJ2-5
CASSLIGGLPQETQYF,TGCGCCAGCAGCTTAATCGGGGGACTACCCCAAGAGACCCAGTACTTC,TRBD2,TRBV5-1,-,TRBJ2-5
CASTGGDRLTDTQYF,TGTGCCAGCACCGGAGGGGACAGACTCACAGATACGCAGTATTTT,-,TRBV28,few,TRBJ2-3
CASSPDPGNAAYEQYF,TGTGCCAGCAGCCCCGACCCCGGGAATGCTGCCTACGAGCAGTACTTC,-,TRBV7-9,-,TRBJ2-7
CASSSRLAVTDTQYF,TGTGCCAGCAGCTCCAGGCTAGCGGTCACAGATACGCAGTATTTT,TRBD2,TRBV5-4,few,TRBJ2-3
CASSFWSGVTQYF,TGTGCCAGCAGCTTTTGGAGCGGAGTTACGCAGTATTTT,-,TRBV5-4,few,TRBJ2-3
CAWNRGRDQPQHF,TGTGCCTGGAACAGGGGGCGCGATCAGCCCCAGCATTTT,TRBD1,TRBV30,few,TRBJ1-5
CASSSTGGEETQYF,TGCGCCAGCAGTTCTACAGGGGGCGAGGAGACCCAGTACTTC,TRBD1,TRBV5-1,few,TRBJ2-5
CASSTISAPSPPF,TGTGCCAGCAGTACTATATCAGCCCCATCTCCCCCATTT,-,TRBV6-1,-,TRBJ1-5
CASSPDWTQETQYF,TGTGCCAGTAGTCCGGACTGGACCCAAGAGACCCAGTACTTC,-,TRBV19,few,TRBJ2-5
CASRSTGTNYGYTF,TGTGCCAGCAGATCGACAGGGACCAACTATGGCTACACCTTC,TRBD1,TRBV6-4,-,TRBJ1-2
CSVAGTSGNTIYF,TGCAGCGTTGCAGGAACTTCTGGAAACACCATATATTTT,-,TRBV29-1,-,TRBJ1-3